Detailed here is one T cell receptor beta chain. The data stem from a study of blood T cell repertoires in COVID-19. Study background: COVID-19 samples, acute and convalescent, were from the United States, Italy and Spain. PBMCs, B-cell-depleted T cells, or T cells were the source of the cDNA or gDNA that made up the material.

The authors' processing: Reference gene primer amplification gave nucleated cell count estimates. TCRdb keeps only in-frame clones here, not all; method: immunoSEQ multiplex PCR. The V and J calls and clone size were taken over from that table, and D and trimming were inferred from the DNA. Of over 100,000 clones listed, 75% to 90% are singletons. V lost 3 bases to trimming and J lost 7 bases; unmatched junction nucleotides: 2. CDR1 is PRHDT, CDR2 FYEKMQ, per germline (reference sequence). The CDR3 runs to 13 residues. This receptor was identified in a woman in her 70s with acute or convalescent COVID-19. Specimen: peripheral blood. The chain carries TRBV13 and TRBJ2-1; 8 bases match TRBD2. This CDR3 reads CASSFGLANEQFF. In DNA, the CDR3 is TGTGCCAGCAGCTTTGGACTAGCAAATGAGCAGTTCTTC.